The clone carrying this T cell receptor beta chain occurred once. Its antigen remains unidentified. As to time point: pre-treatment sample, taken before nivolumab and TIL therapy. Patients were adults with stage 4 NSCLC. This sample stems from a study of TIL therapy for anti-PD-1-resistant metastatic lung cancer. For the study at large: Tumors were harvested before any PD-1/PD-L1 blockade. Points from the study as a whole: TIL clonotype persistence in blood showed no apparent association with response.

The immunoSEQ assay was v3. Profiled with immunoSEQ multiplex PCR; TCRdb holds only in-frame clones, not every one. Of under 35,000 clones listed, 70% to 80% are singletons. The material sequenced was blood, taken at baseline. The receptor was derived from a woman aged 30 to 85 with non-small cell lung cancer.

The CDR3 protein is CASSYPSGRGTGELFF. CDR3 bases: TGTGCCAGCAGCTATCCTAGCGGGAGAGGGACCGGGGAGCTGTTTTTT. V is TRBV7-2 and J is TRBJ2-2; the match to TRBD2 covers 10 bases. With 4 bases clipped from V and 5 bases from J, the junction kept 7 bases outside the gene matches. This CDR3 is 16 amino acids long. Germline CDR1 and CDR2: SGHTA and FQGNSA.